The present T cell receptor (beta chain) was sequenced within a study of blood T cell repertoires in COVID-19. Study-wide context: Donors in the United States, Italy and Spain gave samples during acute or convalescent COVID-19. PBMCs, B-cell-depleted T cells, or T cells provided the cDNA or gDNA that made up the material.

In the authors' methods: Researchers report that nucleated cell counts were estimated from reference gene primer amplification. TCRdb keeps only in-frame clones here, not all; method: immunoSEQ multiplex PCR. The V and J calls and clone size are taken from that table; D and trimming were inferred from the DNA. The sample contains about 80,000 clones, around 77% of which appear only once. This CDR3 has 15 residues. Per germline, CDR1 SGHDT and CDR2 YYEEEE. V shed 4 bases, J shed 3 bases, and the junction held 6 bases outside the gene matches. The sequencing sample was made of peripheral blood. The clonotype comes from a man between 65 and 80 years old with active or convalescent COVID-19. The gene calls are TRBV5-6 and TRBJ2-2; 7 bases align to TRBD1. This chain's CDR3 is CASSPRDRYTGELFF. The DNA of the CDR3 is TGTGCCAGCAGCCCTAGGGACAGATACACCGGGGAGCTGTTTTTT.